This entry describes one T cell receptor beta chain. Its specificity is unknown. TCRdb called the 5' RACE reads again in MiXCR, with one record for every CDR3 protein. The sample consists of about 470,000 distinct CDR3 sequences, about 20% of them appearing once. The data derive from a study of T-cell memory formation after mild COVID-19. The CDR3 is 14 amino acids. With 3 bases clipped from V and 6 bases from J, the junction kept 7 bases outside the gene matches. CDR1 is SGHRS, CDR2 YFSETQ, per germline. Study conclusions and caveats: There was no confirmation that second-wave clones peaking on day 37 were SARS-CoV-2 specific.

The sequencing input was PBMCs or a T cell subset sorted from them (not recorded which). The source of this sequence is an adult woman who had mild COVID-19 (a few samples of this study predate the infection). Cell type and time point are not known. This chain uses TRBV5-1 with TRBJ1-2; 8 bases line up with TRBD1. In DNA, the CDR3 is TGCGCCAGCAGCTGGACAGGGCCGAATGATGGCTACACCTTC. The encoded protein is CASSWTGPNDGYTF.